This T cell receptor (beta chain) is drawn from a study of T cells in Graves' hyperthyroidism and ophthalmopathy. Authors of the study amplified TCR beta CDR3 regions from RNA transcripts. Carried out on the TCR CDR3, a first-round RT-PCR used the HTBI primer set. TCRdb redid the calling of the multiplex PCR reads with MiXCR, one entry per CDR3 protein. The sample contains 300,000 to 400,000 distinct CDR3 sequences, over 11% of which appear only once. Overall study findings and caveats: Ophthalmopathy was predicted by the model a median of approximately 6 months ahead of onset. Most clonotypes that expanded in the thyroid above 0.001 also showed up in blood.

This clonotype was detected a few times. Its antigen is not identified. Per germline, CDR1 DFQATT and CDR2 SNEGSKA (reference sequence). V lost 3 bases, J lost 7 bases, and 12 bases stayed unmatched. The CDR3 consists of 15 residues. The chain employs TRBV20-1 and TRBJ2-7; 10 bases agree with TRBD2. This receptor was obtained from a woman in her fifties or sixties with Graves' hyperthyroidism. Sequenced input: blood. Here the CDR3 DNA reads TGCAGTGCTAGGTCTCCCCTAGCGGGAGTGCGGGAGCAGTACTTC. Its protein is CSARSPLAGVREQYF.